The source of this T cell receptor (beta chain) is a study of PD-L1 blockade in urothelial cancer. Study-wide context: Atezolizumab (1,200 mg intravenously every 3 weeks) began at some point between 2014 and 2015 for patients. Males with urothelial cancer arising in the bladder constituted about 85% of the roughly 30 patients. Prior chemotherapy in patients spanned 0 to 3 regimens.

The protocol was immunoSEQ multiplex PCR, while the TCRdb copy is restricted to in-frame clones and leaves out a portion. The repertoire holds tens of thousands of clones, with 90% as singletons. Regarding time point: pretreatment peripheral blood. The CDR3 covers 14 residues. With 8 bases clipped from V and 3 bases from J, the junction kept 10 bases outside the gene matches. CDR1 and CDR2 from the germline V gene are MNHNY and SVGAGI (reference sequence). The clonotype originates from a man in his fifties or sixties with urothelial cancer. Specimen: PBMCs, collected around atezolizumab (anti-PD-L1) treatment. The V and J genes are TRBV6-6 and TRBJ2-7; 7 bases are a match to TRBD2. CDR3 nucleotide sequence: TGTGCCAGCCGGGGCGGGGGAGACGGCTACGAGCAGTACTTC. Translating gives CASRGGGDGYEQYF.